This entry lists 20 T cell receptor beta chains sequenced from one sample in a study of T cell responses to AZD1222 COVID-19 vaccine. Data came from immunoSEQ multiplex PCR; TCRdb stores just in-frame clones and leaves some out. This table holds some 120,000 clones, less than 90% found once. Sequences were derived from peripheral blood, sampled on day 0 of AZD1222 vaccination. The receptors originated from an adult in good health.

The genes are TRBV28 and TRBJ1-5; tentative D call: TRBD1 (6 bases). The germline gives CDR1 MDHEN, CDR2 SYDVKM. This CDR3 spans 14 amino acids. Trimming stripped 2 bases from V and 7 bases from J, with 12 bases between. The CDR3 DNA sequence: TGTGCCAGCAGTTTAGGGGCAGGGGTCCAGCCCCAGCATTTT. Translating it yields CASSLGAGVQPQHF.

The V and J genes are TRBV9 and TRBJ2-1; 10 nucleotides agree with TRBD1. The CDR3 extends over 15 amino acids. J was trimmed by 4 bases and V by 0 bases; bases with no gene match: 1. CDR1 and CDR2 (germline): SGDLS, YYNGEE. CDR3 region: CASSVGTGGYNEQFF. CDR3 nucleotide sequence: TGTGCCAGCAGCGTAGGGACAGGGGGGTACAATGAGCAGTTCTTC.

The chain uses TRBV6-1 and TRBJ2-7, with D possibly being TRBD2 (6 bases). V was shortened by 0 bases and J by 4 bases, with 22 bases between the two germline ends. CDR1 is MNHNS, CDR2 SASEGT, per germline. The CDR3 sequence is 18 residues long. This chain's CDR3 is CASSEAGAGRIPKYEQYF. In DNA form, the CDR3 reads TGTGCCAGCAGTGAAGCGGGTGCAGGGAGGATTCCCAAGTACGAGCAGTACTTC.

The chain combines TRBV5-8 with TRBJ2-1, with TRBD2 matching 10 bases. The CDR3 loop spans 17 amino acids. Germline trimming cut 4 bases from V and 0 bases from J; bases unmatched to any gene: 7. Germline-derived CDR1 and CDR2 are SGHTS and YDEGEE. DNA for the CDR3: TGTGCCAGCAGCCTTATAGCGGGGGGCCTCTCCTACAATGAGCAGTTCTTC. This translates into CASSLIAGGLSYNEQFF.

This rearrangement joins TRBV7-9 to TRBJ2-5; unclear D gene. The V end was cut by 1 base, the J end by 1 base, with 7 bases between. The length of the CDR3 is 14 residues. Germline loops: CDR1 SEHNR, CDR2 FQNEAQ (reference sequence). CDR3 nucleotide sequence: TGTGCCAGCAGCTTAGGAGTTTTCCAAGAGACCCAGTACTTC. Residues: CASSLGVFQETQYF.

This chain uses TRBV6-5 with TRBJ1-4; D perhaps matches TRBD1 (5 bases). CDR3 size: 14 residues. V gave up 6 bases and J gave up 4 bases, with 12 bases separating them. Germline V gene lookup returns CDR1 MNHEY and CDR2 SVGAGI. The DNA for the CDR3 is TGTGCCAGCAGCCAGGGACGGTTTAATGAAAAACTGTTTTTT. Amino acids: CASSQGRFNEKLFF.

The V call is TRBV18, the J call TRBJ2-1; 12 nucleotides align to TRBD2. The J segment lost 0 bases and the V segment lost 1 base, leaving 7 bases of the junction unmatched. Germline V CDR1 and CDR2: KGHSH, LQKENI. CDR3 length: 19 residues. CDR3 in amino acids: CASSPLGLAGGSSYNEQFF. Here the CDR3 DNA reads TGTGCCAGCTCACCACTGGGTCTAGCGGGGGGGAGCTCCTACAATGAGCAGTTCTTC.

V gene TRBV6-5 combines with J gene TRBJ2-3, with a possible D match to TRBD1 (6 bases). The germline gives CDR1 MNHEY, CDR2 SVGAGI. CDR3 length: 15 residues. Trimming pared 6 bases from V and 4 bases from J, leaving 17 bases between. The CDR3 DNA reads as TGTGCCAGCAGCCCCGGACTCAGGGGAGCAGATACGCAGTATTTT. Translating it yields CASSPGLRGADTQYF.

As regards this clone: The junction differs from germline at one of its ends, possibly a read error. The chain carries TRBV7-7 and TRBJ2-5; TRBD1 is a possible D gene (5 bases). CDR1 is SSHAT, CDR2 FNYEAQ, per germline (reference sequence). The CDR3 loop spans 14 amino acids. The CDR3, as DNA: TGTGCTAGCAGCATAAATGGACAAAAAGAGACCCAGTACTTC. It yields the protein CASSINGQKETQYF.

The chain joins TRBV19 to TRBJ2-7, with TRBD1 matching 11 bases. CDR3 length: 15 residues. The ends lost 5 bases at V and 3 bases at J; junction bases unmatched: 6. Germline V gene sequence: CDR1 LNHDA, CDR2 SQIVND (reference sequence). The CDR3 bases are TGTGCCAGTAGTGCCCGGGACAGGGGGGTCTACGAGCAGTACTTC. This codes for CASSARDRGVYEQYF.

This clone was observed once. The genes are TRBV27 and TRBJ1-5, with D possibly being TRBD1 (5 bases). The germline V gene encodes CDR1 MNHEY and CDR2 SMNVEV (reference sequence). The V end lost 2 bases, the J end lost 4 bases, and 9 bases lay between the germline ends. The CDR3 length is 14 residues. For the CDR3, the DNA is TGTGCCAGCAGTTTACGGGGCAGTAATCAGCCCCAGCATTTT. Translated: CASSLRGSNQPQHF.

The chain couples TRBV7-9 to TRBJ2-3; 9 positions match TRBD1. The V gene's germline CDR1 is SEHNR and CDR2 FQNEAQ (reference sequence). This CDR3 has 15 residues. V lost 5 bases to trimming and J lost 6 bases; unmatched junction nucleotides: 9. In DNA form, the CDR3 reads TGTGCCAGCAGCGTACAGGGGGCTCAGGTCGATACGCAGTATTTT. Its translation is CASSVQGAQVDTQYF.

The chain couples TRBV15 to TRBJ1-1, with D perhaps TRBD1 (5 bases). Trimming shortened V by 4 bases and J by 4 bases, and 7 bases separated the two germline ends. The CDR3 has 12 residues. Per the germline V gene, CDR1 is LNHNV and CDR2 is YYDKDF (reference sequence). The CDR3 sequence is CATSTGATEAFF. The CDR3 nucleotides are TGTGCCACCAGCACCGGGGCCACTGAAGCTTTCTTT. The full variable domain, with the rest looked up from reference TRBV15 and TRBJ1-1, is DAMVIQNPRYQVTQFGKPVTLSCSQTLNHNVMYWYQQKSSQAPKLLFHYYDKDFNNEADTPDNFQSRRPNTSFCFLDIRSPGLGDTAMYLCATSTGATEAFFGQGTRLTVV.

This clone was detected only once. The chain joins TRBV27 to TRBJ2-1; 7 bases fit TRBD2. After removal of 2 bases from V and 7 bases from J, the junction contained 5 bases not matched to a gene. Germline V gene data show CDR1 as MNHEY and CDR2 as SMNVEV (reference sequence). This CDR3 is 14 amino acids long. CDR3 sequence (DNA): TGTGCCAGCAGTTTACGGCTAGCGGTTAATGAGCAGTTCTTC. It translates to CASSLRLAVNEQFF.

V usage is TRBV21-1 and J usage is TRBJ2-3; the table's D call TRBD2 went unverified against the DNA. TRBV21-1 corresponds to a pseudogene. The CDR3 has 16 residues. CDR3 protein: CASSKVGTSGGDTQYF. The CDR3, as DNA: TGTGCCAGCAGCAAAGTGGGGACTAGCGGGGGAGATACGCAGTATTTT.

The V and J genes are TRBV7-6 and TRBJ1-6; the D gene is possibly TRBD1 (6 bases). The CDR3 loop spans 15 amino acids. Germline CDR1 and CDR2: SGHVS and FNYEAQ. Between the trimmed V and J ends, which lost 1 base and 9 bases, there was a span of 13 bases. The CDR3 protein is CASSLETGLISPLHF. CDR3 DNA sequence: TGTGCCAGCAGCTTAGAAACAGGGTTGATTTCACCCCTCCACTTT.

The chain couples TRBV10-2 to TRBJ2-1; 8 bases match TRBD2. CDR1 WSHSY and CDR2 SAAADI come from the germline V gene. The CDR3 has 11 residues. The ends lost 6 bases at V and 10 bases at J; junction bases unmatched: 2. The CDR3 loop is CASSVAGEQFF. CDR3 coding DNA: TGCGCCAGCAGCGTAGCGGGAGAGCAGTTCTTC.

CDR3: CASRTVPYEQYF. The DNA of the CDR3 is TGTGCCAGCAGAACAGTCCCCTACGAGCAGTACTTC. This rearrangement joins TRBV28 to TRBJ2-7; D unresolved. Deletions cut 6 bases from V and 2 bases from J, with 8 bases between. The CDR3 extends over 12 amino acids. Germline V lookup: CDR1 MDHEN, CDR2 SYDVKM.

The gene calls are TRBV7-2 and TRBJ2-6; 8 bases agree with TRBD1. V lost 5 bases to trimming and J lost 0 bases; unmatched junction nucleotides: 6. This CDR3 comprises 17 residues. Germline V lookup: CDR1 SGHTA, CDR2 FQGNSA. CDR3 DNA sequence: TGTGCCAGCAGCCCGGGACAGGTTTTCTCTGGGGCCAACGTCCTGACTTTC. Protein: CASSPGQVFSGANVLTF.

V and J are TRBV5-1 and TRBJ2-1; possible D gene TRBD2, 6 bases. This CDR3 is 15 amino acids long. The V gene lost 4 bases and the J gene lost 0 bases, with 11 bases spanning the gap. Germline V gives CDR1 SGHRS, CDR2 YFSETQ. The CDR3 loop reads CASSTTSSSYNEQFF. As DNA, the CDR3 is TGCGCCAGCAGCACGACTAGTAGCTCCTACAATGAGCAGTTCTTC.